This section outlines one T cell receptor beta chain sequence together with its context. Taking its sample share into account, this clonotype is medium-sized (0.01 to 0.1%). It lacks a known antigen. Base qualities are not provided; no much larger clone lies one nucleotide away. A case-control design nested within a healthcare worker cohort in London, UK, was used, with weekly nasopharyngeal swab PCR tests and blood sampling performed. Healthcare workers were enrolled in the week of the UK lockdown, from 23 to 31 March 2020, and were followed every week for up to roughly 15 weeks. The data derive from a study of early T cells in non-severe SARS-CoV-2 infection (dated by TCRdb to the early 2020s). In the study overall: Bulk RNA from unsorted whole blood was used for TCR sequencing, so alpha and beta chains could not be paired. Overall results and qualifications from the work: VDJdb matching was skewed toward anti-spike CD8 responses and likely underestimated virus-specific expansions, missing private and CD4 specificities.

The method behind the library was 5' RACE. Sequencing used a NextSeq 500. Unique molecular identifiers were attached to individual cDNA molecules in the TCR library protocol so that sequencing error and PCR bias could be corrected. TCR alpha and beta chains were both sequenced, and the abundances of alpha and beta sequences in each sample were closely correlated with each other. On the study's bioinformatics: Decombinator V4 was used to annotate TCR sequences for V gene, J gene and CDR3. TCRs were defined as expanded if a significant change between any two time points was detected under a Poisson model with p below 0.0001. TCR abundances were normalised to the total number of TCRs sequenced in each sample and reported as counts per million. TRAV1-2 paired with TRAJ12, TRAJ20 or TRAJ33 defined MAIT TCRs, while TRAV10 paired with TRAJ18 defined iNKT TCRs. A search of VDJdb, accessed on 1 November 2021, was run for TCRs annotated to CMV, EBV and SARS-CoV-2, with TCRs annotated for multiple antigens excluded. TCRdb's own reprocessing of the public reads used fastp at Q25 and MiXCR and kept productive beta chains. Rows matching on CDR3 protein sequence are summarized as one entry with the most common DNA and genes. The V and J calls here are based on TCRdb, not the publication. The sample profile shows roughly 48,000 distinct CDR3 sequences; 8% to 8.5% of them were found once. The ten top clones hold 8.5% to 10% of the sample.

Reading the germline V gene gives CDR1 SGHAT and CDR2 FQNNGV. Germline trimming amounts to 4 bases on V and 4 bases on J, with 2 as the count of junction bases outside the gene matches. The CDR3 contains 13 residues, cysteine and phenylalanine counted. CDR3 DNA is the only sequence kept; it has 39 bases, read in frame from the first base. The chain employs TRBV11-2 and TRBJ2-5; TRBD1 lines up with 8 middle nucleotides. What was sequenced was whole blood. This receptor was identified in an adult who was a healthcare worker with PCR-confirmed SARS-CoV-2 infection or an uninfected control (not recorded which). The CDR3 in this case is CASSYGQGETQYF. The DNA reads as follows: TGTGCCAGCAGCTATGGACAGGGAGAGACCCAGTACTTC.